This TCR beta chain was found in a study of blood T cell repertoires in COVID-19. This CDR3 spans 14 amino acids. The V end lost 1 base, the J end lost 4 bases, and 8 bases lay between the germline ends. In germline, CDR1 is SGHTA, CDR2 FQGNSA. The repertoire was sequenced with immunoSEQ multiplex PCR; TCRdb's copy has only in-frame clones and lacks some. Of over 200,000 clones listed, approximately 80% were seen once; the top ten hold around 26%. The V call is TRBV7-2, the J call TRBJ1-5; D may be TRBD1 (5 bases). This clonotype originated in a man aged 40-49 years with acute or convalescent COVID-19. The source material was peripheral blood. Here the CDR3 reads CASSLDRINQPQHF. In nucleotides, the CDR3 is TGTGCCAGCAGCTTAGACAGGATTAATCAGCCCCAGCATTTT.